The text below deals with one TCR beta chain. Its antigen remains unknown. The data are from a study of blood T cell dynamics during melanoma immunotherapy. Germline V gene sequence: CDR1 MNHEY, CDR2 SMNVEV (reference sequence). CDR3 length equals 13 residues. Trimming shortened V by 5 bases and J by 9 bases, and 14 bases separated the two germline ends. Some clones are missing from TCRdb's copy, which holds only in-frame ones; the method was immunoSEQ multiplex PCR. The table includes thousands of clones, roughly four fifths detected once. Findings and limits, study-wide: Clones driving repertoire changes may be melanoma-specific or general immune activation.

The sample's time point: week 3, after first cycle of checkpoint inhibitor. The TCR sequence derives from a human donor with melanoma. This chain links TRBV27 with TRBJ1-5; D gene uncertain. The sequenced sample was blood, obtained from a patient treated with checkpoint blockade. The CDR3 sequence: CASSPQFMGPQHF. The DNA of the CDR3 is TGTGCCAGCAGTCCCCAATTCATGGGGCCCCAGCATTTT.